The 14 T cell receptor beta chains below were found in one sample sequenced in a study of blood T cell repertoires in COVID-19. TCRdb keeps only in-frame clones here, not all; method: immunoSEQ multiplex PCR. Of about 320,000 clones listed, approximately 85% are singletons. Sequencing was done on a sample of peripheral blood. The receptors shown here come from a human donor in a cohort sampled during active COVID-19.

Notes on this clone: Other DNA sequences in the same sample also yield this CDR3. The chain employs TRBV2 and TRBJ2-1; 12 nucleotides align to TRBD2. V was clipped by 6 bases and J by 4 bases; unmatched bases: 4. The CDR3 loop spans 15 amino acids. Germline V gene lookup returns CDR1 SNHLY and CDR2 FYNNEI. The chain's CDR3 is CASRPLAGGYNEQFF. In nucleotides, the CDR3 is TGTGCCAGCAGACCACTAGCGGGGGGTTACAATGAGCAGTTCTTC.

The rearrangement joins TRBV6-5 to TRBJ2-7, with 8 bases lining up with TRBD1. J was trimmed by 2 bases and V by 6 bases; bases with no gene match: 3. In germline, CDR1 is MNHEY, CDR2 SVGAGI. This CDR3 has 13 residues. The chain's CDR3 is CASSGQGTYEQYF. The CDR3 region has the DNA TGTGCCAGCAGCGGACAGGGTACCTACGAGCAGTACTTC.

The V call is TRBV6-5, the J call TRBJ2-5; 8 bases map to TRBD2. Trimming removed 0 bases from V and 5 bases from J; junction bases left unmatched: 2. Germline values: CDR1 MNHEY, CDR2 SVGAGI. CDR3 length equals 14 residues. The CDR3 DNA reads TGTGCCAGCAGTTACTCGCCGGGAGGGGAGACCCAGTACTTC. It yields the protein CASSYSPGGETQYF.

The V call is TRBV12-5, the J call TRBJ1-2, with 8 bases lining up with TRBD1. The CDR3 extends over 16 amino acids. V shed 3 bases and J 4 bases; nucleotides not matched to a gene: 10. CDR1 is LGHNT and CDR2 is FRNRAP in the germline V gene. For the CDR3, the DNA is TGTGCTAGTGGTTTCCAACAGGACAGGGTTAGCTATGGCTACACCTTC. It encodes CASGFQQDRVSYGYTF.

The chain couples TRBV6-4 to TRBJ2-1; 9 nucleotides match TRBD2. The length of the CDR3 is 14 residues. Trimming took 4 bases from V and 9 from J; bases not matched to a gene: 7. Germline V gene data show CDR1 as MRHNA and CDR2 as SNTAGT. The CDR3 reads CASSVERGAGEQFF. The DNA for the CDR3 is TGTGCCAGCAGTGTTGAGCGGGGGGCGGGTGAGCAGTTCTTC.

This clone was seen more than once but under ten times. J is TRBJ2-7 and V is TRBV18, with 8 bases fitting TRBD1. J lost 0 bases, V lost 4 bases, and 2 bases had no gene match. The CDR3 spans 14 residues. Germline CDR1 KGHSH, CDR2 LQKENI. The CDR3 sequence: CASSRDRSSYEQYF. CDR3 nucleotide sequence: TGTGCCAGCTCACGGGACAGGAGCTCCTACGAGCAGTACTTC.

Regarding this clone: Different DNA sequences within this sample yield the same CDR3. CDR3 protein: CATRSATNEKLFF. For the CDR3, the DNA is TGTGCCACCAGATCTGCAACTAATGAAAAACTGTTTTTT. The chain couples TRBV24-1 to TRBJ1-4; D unresolved. CDR1 and CDR2 (germline): KGHDR, SFDVKD. The CDR3 length is 13 residues. V was trimmed by 7 bases and J by 0 bases, leaving 5 bases between them.

This clone was seen a single time. The chain combines TRBV24-1 with TRBJ1-2; tentative D call: TRBD1 (6 bases). Germline CDR1 is KGHDR and CDR2 is SFDVKD. The CDR3 runs to 15 residues. With 3 bases removed from V and 6 bases from J, the gap between germline ends came to 16 bases. CDR3 coding DNA: TGTGCCACCAGTGATCCCGGTTCAGGGGTTGATGGCTACACCTTC. Translation gives CATSDPGSGVDGYTF.

This clone occurred once. The chain is built from TRBV10-2 and TRBJ1-3; D is possibly TRBD1 (6 bases). The germline V gene has CDR1 WSHSY and CDR2 SAAADI. The germline V and J ends were trimmed by 0 bases and 1 base, with 10 bases remaining between them. The CDR3 contains 16 residues. The CDR3 loop is CASSESPGVSGNTIYF. CDR3 nucleotides: TGCGCCAGCAGTGAGTCGCCAGGGGTTTCTGGAAACACCATATATTTT.

This chain links TRBV5-3 with TRBJ1-4; the match to TRBD1 covers 8 bases. TRBV5-3 is labeled an ORF, and its function is uncertain. This CDR3 is built from 19 residues. V was pared by 5 bases and J by 3 bases, with 18 bases of the junction left unmatched. The CDR3 region has the DNA TGTGCCAGAAGAACCCCGGGACAGGTACGACCGAAGGCTAATGAAAAACTGTTTTTT. Translation: CARRTPGQVRPKANEKLFF.

The chain links TRBV27 to TRBJ1-5, with 9 bases identical to TRBD1. The CDR3 is 15 amino acids. J lost 9 bases, V lost 4 bases, and 10 bases had no gene match. Germline loops: CDR1 MNHEY, CDR2 SMNVEV (reference sequence). Written as DNA, the CDR3 is TGTGCCAGCAGTTCCGGGACAGGGTTAATTCGGCCCCAGCATTTT. Its protein is CASSSGTGLIRPQHF.

The V gene is TRBV7-8, the J gene TRBJ2-2, with TRBD2 matching over 7 bases. CDR3 size: 14 residues. The germline gives CDR1 SGHVS, CDR2 FQNEAQ. Trimming removed 9 bases from V and 0 bases from J; junction bases left unmatched: 4. The chain's CDR3 is CASKAGSNTGELFF. The CDR3 DNA is TGTGCCAGTAAAGCGGGGTCGAACACCGGGGAGCTGTTTTTT.

V gene TRBV11-2 combines with J gene TRBJ1-3; TRBD1 aligns across 9 bases. V was pared by 6 bases and J by 4 bases, with 4 bases of the junction left unmatched. CDR1 is SGHAT and CDR2 is FQNNGV in the germline V gene. This CDR3 spans 14 amino acids. CDR3 coding DNA: TGTGCCAGCAGTAGGGGGACAGGGGGAAACACCATATATTTT. Translated, it gives CASSRGTGGNTIYF.

V gene TRBV7-8 combines with J gene TRBJ2-3; the D gene is possibly TRBD2 (6 bases). The V and J ends lost 7 bases and 2 bases respectively, with 16 bases between them. Germline V gene sequence: CDR1 SGHVS, CDR2 FQNEAQ. This CDR3 is built from 15 residues. The DNA for the CDR3 is TGTGCCAGCAACCAACTAGCAGAAATCACAGATACGCAGTATTTT. Translation: CASNQLAEITDTQYF.